This entry lists 21 T cell receptor beta chains sequenced from one sample in a study of cytomegalovirus exposure and HLA in healthy donors. Sequencing was performed with immunoSEQ multiplex PCR; in TCRdb, only in-frame clones are kept and a portion is missing. The data contain approximately 200,000 clones, roughly 80% of them singletons. Sequenced sample: PBMCs. Receptor source: a man aged 18 to 29 in good health and CMV-seropositive.

This clone occurred a few times. The J gene is TRBJ2-3, the V gene TRBV19; 7 bases match TRBD2. V lost 4 bases to trimming and J lost 0 bases; unmatched junction nucleotides: 4. The germline V gene has CDR1 LNHDA and CDR2 SQIVND (reference sequence). The CDR3 length is 15 residues. The CDR3 protein is CASSTLAVSTDTQYF. The CDR3 nucleotides read TGTGCCAGTAGTACTCTAGCGGTCAGCACAGATACGCAGTATTTT. The entire variable domain, with the rest obtained from reference TRBV19 and TRBJ2-3, is as follows: DGGITQSPKYLFRKEGQNVTLSCEQNLNHDAMYWYRQDPGQGLRLIYYSQIVNDFQKGDIAEGYSVSREKKESFPLTVTSAQKNPTAFYLCASSTLAVSTDTQYFGPGTRLTVL.

This clone was recorded only once. The J gene is TRBJ1-5, the V gene TRBV19, with D tentatively TRBD1 (5 bases). V was clipped by 6 bases and J by 1 base, with 13 bases between them. The CDR3 contains 15 residues. Germline V lookup: CDR1 LNHDA, CDR2 SQIVND (reference sequence). The CDR3 spells CASSPNGGSNQPQHF. CDR3 DNA sequence: TGTGCCAGTAGCCCCAATGGGGGGAGCAATCAGCCCCAGCATTTT.

The V and J genes are TRBV5-1 and TRBJ1-1, with 10 bases lining up with TRBD1. The V and J ends lost 4 bases and 1 base, in that order; junction bases with no gene match: 7. CDR3 length equals 16 residues. Germline CDR1 and CDR2: SGHRS and YFSETQ. CDR3 loop: CASSPPDRGQNTEAFF. CDR3 DNA: TGCGCCAGCAGCCCCCCCGACAGGGGGCAGAACACTGAAGCTTTCTTT. The whole variable domain, filled in from reference TRBV5-1 and TRBJ1-1, reads KAGVTQTPRYLIKTRGQQVTLSCSPISGHRSVSWYQQTPGQGLQFLFEYFSETQRNKGNFPGRFSGRQFSNSRSEMNVSTLELGDSALYLCASSPPDRGQNTEAFFGQGTRLTVV.

The chain carries TRBV5-6 and TRBJ1-1, with a weak D call TRBD1 (5 bases). CDR3 size: 13 residues. Germline lookup yields CDR1 SGHDT and CDR2 YYEEEE. Trimming left V 2 bases short and J 5 bases short, with 10 bases between. This CDR3 reads CASSFTGRTEAFF. For the CDR3, the DNA is TGTGCCAGCAGCTTCACAGGTCGAACTGAAGCTTTCTTT. The complete variable domain, with remaining parts taken from reference TRBV5-6 and TRBJ1-1, reads DAGVTQSPTHLIKTRGQQVTLRCSPKSGHDTVSWYQQALGQGPQFIFQYYEEEERQRGNFPDRFSGHQFPNYSSELNVNALLLGDSALYLCASSFTGRTEAFFGQGTRLTVV.

This clone was counted at least ten times. The chain uses TRBV5-1 and TRBJ1-5; D unresolved. Germline CDR1 and CDR2: SGHRS and YFSETQ. This CDR3 contains 15 residues. Trimming took off 0 bases at V and 0 bases at J, with 7 bases between the two ends. CDR3 amino acids: CASSLDGFSNQPQHF. In DNA form, the CDR3 reads TGCGCCAGCAGCTTGGACGGGTTTAGCAATCAGCCCCAGCATTTT.

The CDR3, as DNA: TGTGCCTGGAGCCCACAGGGAGGGAACTATGGCTACACCTTC. Its translation: CAWSPQGGNYGYTF. This chain connects TRBV30 to TRBJ1-2; weak D call: TRBD1 (6 bases). CDR3 length: 14 residues. Trimming took 3 bases from V and 2 from J, leaving 13 bases between them. Germline CDR1 reads GTSNPN; CDR2 reads SVGIG (reference sequence).

V gene TRBV28 combines with J gene TRBJ1-2; D is undetermined. The germline gives CDR1 MDHEN, CDR2 SYDVKM. CDR3 length: 15 residues. Trimming left V 7 bases short and J 0 bases short, with 15 bases between. The CDR3 DNA sequence: TGTGCCAGCACGGGTTCCTCAGAAGCTAACTATGGCTACACCTTC. Protein: CASTGSSEANYGYTF.

The V and J genes are TRBV4-3 and TRBJ2-1; 8 bases agree with TRBD2. Germline V gives CDR1 LGHNA, CDR2 YSLEER. The ends lost 1 base at V and 0 bases at J; junction bases unmatched: 2. The CDR3 has 16 amino acids. Here the CDR3 DNA reads TGCGCCAGCAGCCAAGCTGCGGGAGGCTCCTACAATGAGCAGTTCTTC. Protein product: CASSQAAGGSYNEQFF.

About this clone: At one end, the junction sequence differs from germline, possibly due to a read error. This chain links TRBV28 with TRBJ1-1; 8 bases agree with TRBD1. This CDR3 has 13 residues. Germline V gene data show CDR1 as MDHEN and CDR2 as SYDVKM. This chain's CDR3 is CASTQGVGQGLLF. The CDR3 nucleotides are TGTGCCAGCACCCAAGGGGTCGGACAGGGACTTCTCTTT.

CDR3 protein: CASSPGKVAGDESEQYF. For the CDR3, the DNA is TGTGCCAGCAGCCCCGGTAAGGTAGCGGGAGACGAGAGCGAGCAGTACTTC. The J gene is TRBJ2-7, the V gene TRBV7-9; 9 nucleotides match TRBD2. Germline V gene data show CDR1 as SEHNR and CDR2 as FQNEAQ (reference sequence). V shed 5 bases and J 6 bases; nucleotides not matched to a gene: 17. There are 17 residues in the CDR3.

The chain carries TRBV6-6 and TRBJ2-5, with D uncertain. Germline V gene data show CDR1 as MNHNY and CDR2 as SVGAGI (reference sequence). V shed 5 bases and J shed 7 bases, with 14 bases lying between them. The CDR3 covers 13 residues. The DNA for the CDR3 is TGTGCCAGCAGTCAGAAATCCTTTTGGACCCAGTACTTC. The encoded protein is CASSQKSFWTQYF.

J is TRBJ2-7 and V is TRBV25-1, with D hard to call. Per the germline V gene, CDR1 is MGHDK and CDR2 is SYGVNS. Deletions cut 8 bases from V and 3 bases from J, with 8 bases between. This CDR3 region has 11 residues. CDR3 nucleotide sequence: TGTGCCAGCTCTCTAGGCTACGAGCAGTACTTC. Amino acids: CASSLGYEQYF.

The chain has TRBV5-6 and TRBJ2-7, with 10 bases identical to TRBD1. CDR1 and CDR2 (germline): SGHDT, YYEEEE. V lost 4 bases, J lost 5 bases, and 9 bases stayed unmatched. The CDR3 has 15 amino acids. The CDR3 reads CASSPLGDRGHEQYF. In nucleotides, the CDR3 is TGTGCCAGCAGCCCGTTGGGGGACAGGGGCCACGAGCAGTACTTC. The whole variable domain, remainder taken from reference TRBV5-6 and TRBJ2-7, is DAGVTQSPTHLIKTRGQQVTLRCSPKSGHDTVSWYQQALGQGPQFIFQYYEEEERQRGNFPDRFSGHQFPNYSSELNVNALLLGDSALYLCASSPLGDRGHEQYFGPGTRLTVT.

The CDR3 DNA reads as TGCGCCAGCAGCCAAGATATAGCGGGAGGGCCATACAATGAGCAGTTCTTC. Protein: CASSQDIAGGPYNEQFF. The rearrangement uses TRBV4-1 and TRBJ2-1; 11 bases are a match to TRBD2. Germline lookup yields CDR1 MGHRA and CDR2 YSYEKL. The CDR3 loop spans 17 amino acids. Trimming took 0 bases from V and 4 from J; bases not matched to a gene: 5.

This clone has a single count. The gene calls are TRBV1 and TRBJ1-2; the table assigns TRBD1, which was not confirmed against the DNA. TRBV1 is a known pseudogene. The CDR3 spans 16 residues. The chain's CDR3 is CTSSQVQGVGNYGYTF. CDR3 DNA: TGCACCAGCAGCCAGGTCCAGGGTGTTGGGAACTATGGCTACACCTTC.

The rearrangement links TRBV27 to TRBJ2-7; D may be TRBD2 (6 bases). V lost 5 bases to trimming and J lost 7 bases, with 21 bases between them. The CDR3 sequence is 15 residues long. The germline V gene encodes CDR1 MNHEY and CDR2 SMNVEV (reference sequence). CDR3 nucleotide sequence: TGTGCCAGCAGTCCCATATTTGGGGGGTCTCGGGAGCAGTACTTC. It yields the protein CASSPIFGGSREQYF.

This chain links TRBV5-1 with TRBJ2-3, with D perhaps matching TRBD1 (6 bases). Germline CDR1 and CDR2: SGHRS and YFSETQ. The CDR3 consists of 13 residues. V gave up 8 bases and J gave up 3 bases, with 13 bases separating them. CDR3 protein: CASSGTRTDTQYF. CDR3 in DNA: TGCGCCAGTTCCGGGACACGGACAGATACGCAGTATTTT.

V and J are TRBV28 and TRBJ2-7; 8 bases are shared with TRBD2. V lost 2 bases, J lost 0 bases, and 6 bases stayed unmatched. The CDR3 is made up of 16 amino acids. The germline CDR1 and CDR2 sequences are MDHEN and SYDVKM. This CDR3 is CASSLHPSGFSYEQYF. The CDR3 region has the DNA TGTGCCAGCAGTTTACATCCTAGCGGGTTCTCCTACGAGCAGTACTTC.

The CDR3 DNA follows: TGTGCCATCAGTGAGTCACGCCCCGGGGGGCAATCTGGAAACACCATATATTTT. Protein product: CAISESRPGGQSGNTIYF. The chain recombines TRBV10-3 with TRBJ1-3; TRBD1 might be the D (6 bases). The CDR3 runs 18 residues. V lost 0 bases, J lost 1 base, and 16 bases lay in between. Germline lookup yields CDR1 ENHRY and CDR2 SYGVKD.

The chain couples TRBV28 to TRBJ1-2; TRBD1 aligns across 8 bases. The CDR3 has 15 amino acids. The germline V gene has CDR1 MDHEN and CDR2 SYDVKM. With 5 bases clipped from V and 2 bases from J, the junction kept 7 bases outside the gene matches. Here the CDR3 reads CASSDPGQANYGYTF. The CDR3 DNA sequence: TGTGCCAGCAGTGACCCGGGACAGGCAAACTATGGCTACACCTTC.

The V call is TRBV27, the J call TRBJ2-1, with TRBD1 identical over 10 bases. The CDR3 extends over 16 amino acids. V lost 6 bases, J lost 5 bases, and 10 bases stayed unmatched. The germline CDR1 and CDR2 sequences are MNHEY and SMNVEV (reference sequence). The CDR3 sequence: CASRKPTGGYDNEQFF. Here the CDR3 DNA reads TGTGCCAGCAGGAAACCGACAGGGGGCTACGACAATGAGCAGTTCTTC.